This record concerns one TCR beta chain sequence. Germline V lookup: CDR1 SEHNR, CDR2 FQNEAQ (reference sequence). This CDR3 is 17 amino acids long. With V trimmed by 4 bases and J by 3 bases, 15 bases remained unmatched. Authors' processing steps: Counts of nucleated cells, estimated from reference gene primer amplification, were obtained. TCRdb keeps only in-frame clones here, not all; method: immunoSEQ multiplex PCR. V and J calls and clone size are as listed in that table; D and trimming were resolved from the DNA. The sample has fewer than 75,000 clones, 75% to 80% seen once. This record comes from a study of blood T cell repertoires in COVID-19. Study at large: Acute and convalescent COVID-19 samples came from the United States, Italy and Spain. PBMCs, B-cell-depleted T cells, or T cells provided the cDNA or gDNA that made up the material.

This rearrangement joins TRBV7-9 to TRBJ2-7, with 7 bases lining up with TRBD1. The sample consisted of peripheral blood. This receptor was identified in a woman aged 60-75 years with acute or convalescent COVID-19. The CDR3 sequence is CASSSTRHGDSHYEQYF. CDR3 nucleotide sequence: TGTGCCAGCAGCTCAACCCGCCATGGGGACAGTCACTACGAGCAGTACTTC.